Listed below are T cell receptor beta chains from one sample, sequenced in a study of shared clonotypes between healthy human individuals. Here immunoSEQ multiplex PCR was the method, and the copy in TCRdb shows in-frame clones only, minus some. The sample lists some 2 million clones, roughly 95% occurring once. The sequenced material came from naive CD4+ T cells sorted from blood. The receptors derive from a man younger than 35 in good health. The CDR3 runs from the conserved cysteine through the conserved F or W. The order of the fields is V gene, clone size, CDR3 protein. Size is omitted from some rows. Given values are once, few, many or a class for expanded clones.

V gene: TRBV7-9; clone size: -; CDR3 protein: CASSPDRGPARGGNTIYF
V gene: TRBV6-5; clone size: once; CDR3 protein: CASSYPGRGYEQYF
V gene: TRBV10-3; clone size: -; CDR3 protein: CAISEGPSSGNTIYF
V gene: TRBV28; clone size: many; CDR3 protein: CASSSRDRWSNQPQHF
V gene: TRBV7-9; clone size: -; CDR3 protein: CASSFSRDSRSTDTQYF
V gene: TRBV6-5; clone size: -; CDR3 protein: CASSSGRYNEQFF
V gene: TRBV19; clone size: -; CDR3 protein: CASSMGQGGEQYF
V gene: TRBV10-1; clone size: -; CDR3 protein: CASSESNRGAETQYF
V gene: TRBV5-1; clone size: -; CDR3 protein: CASSLGTRGAMNTEAFF
V gene: TRBV19; clone size: -; CDR3 protein: CASRGIGTGPGEQYF
V gene: TRBV5-1; clone size: once; CDR3 protein: CASSPDRVNTEAFF
V gene: TRBV30; clone size: -; CDR3 protein: CAWSQRRDYGYTF
V gene: TRBV7-6; clone size: -; CDR3 protein: CASSGQTTNEKLFF
V gene: TRBV18; clone size: -; CDR3 protein: CASSGVRIRRNEKLFF
V gene: TRBV6-1; clone size: -; CDR3 protein: CASSVYRGLNYGYTF
V gene: TRBV13; clone size: -; CDR3 protein: CASSPDRDEQFF
V gene: TRBV7-9; clone size: -; CDR3 protein: CASSLGGTALINTEAFF
V gene: TRBV6-5; clone size: -; CDR3 protein: CASSPSAGREQYF
V gene: TRBV18; clone size: -; CDR3 protein: CASSPAQPLAKNIQYF
V gene: TRBV6-5; clone size: -; CDR3 protein: CASSQDSLGNQPQHF
V gene: TRBV19; clone size: -; CDR3 protein: CASSMEQLSGNTIYF
V gene: TRBV7-9; clone size: -; CDR3 protein: CASSPPGLAGGADTQYF
V gene: TRBV6-6; clone size: -; CDR3 protein: CASSYGLGSGGDEQFF
V gene: TRBV7-2; clone size: -; CDR3 protein: CASSLAGLGIYEQYF
V gene: TRBV2; clone size: -; CDR3 protein: CASRAGTSQGETQYF
V gene: TRBV27; clone size: -; CDR3 protein: CASSWGDRGGNEQFF
V gene: TRBV15; clone size: -; CDR3 protein: CATRMPWGRQPQHF
V gene: TRBV9; clone size: -; CDR3 protein: CASSVKLAGGDTQYF
V gene: TRBV10-3; clone size: -; CDR3 protein: CAISVQGNESPLHF
V gene: TRBV4-1; clone size: -; CDR3 protein: CASSPDAVYGYTF
V gene: TRBV28; clone size: -; CDR3 protein: CASTRRVRVSPLHF
V gene: TRBV2; clone size: -; CDR3 protein: CASSPDRASYNEQFF
V gene: TRBV6-1; clone size: -; CDR3 protein: CASSEARRREAYF
V gene: TRBV30; clone size: -; CDR3 protein: CARRSTPNNSPLHF
V gene: TRBV30; clone size: -; CDR3 protein: CAWSRSRPPTQFF
V gene: TRBV19; clone size: -; CDR3 protein: CASSVTGTLNYGYTF